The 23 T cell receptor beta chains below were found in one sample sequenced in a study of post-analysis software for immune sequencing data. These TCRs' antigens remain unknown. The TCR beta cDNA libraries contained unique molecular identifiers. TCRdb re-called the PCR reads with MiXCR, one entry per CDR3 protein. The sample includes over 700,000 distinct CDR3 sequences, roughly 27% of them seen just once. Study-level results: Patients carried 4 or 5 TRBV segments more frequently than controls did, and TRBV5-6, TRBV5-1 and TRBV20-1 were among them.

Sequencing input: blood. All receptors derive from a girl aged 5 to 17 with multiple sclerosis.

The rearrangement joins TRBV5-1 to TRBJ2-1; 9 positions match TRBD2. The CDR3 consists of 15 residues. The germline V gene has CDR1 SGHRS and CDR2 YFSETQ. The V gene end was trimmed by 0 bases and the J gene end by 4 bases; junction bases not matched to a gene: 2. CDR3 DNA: TGCGCCAGCAGCTTGGTGCTAGCGGGGTACAATGAGCAGTTCTTC. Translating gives CASSLVLAGYNEQFF.

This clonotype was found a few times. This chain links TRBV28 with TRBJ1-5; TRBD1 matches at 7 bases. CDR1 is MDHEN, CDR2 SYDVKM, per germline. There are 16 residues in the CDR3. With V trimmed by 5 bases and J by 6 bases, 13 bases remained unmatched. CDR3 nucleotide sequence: TGTGCCAGCAGTAACATCGGGGCAGGGGGGTCTCAGCCCCAGCATTTT. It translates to CASSNIGAGGSQPQHF.

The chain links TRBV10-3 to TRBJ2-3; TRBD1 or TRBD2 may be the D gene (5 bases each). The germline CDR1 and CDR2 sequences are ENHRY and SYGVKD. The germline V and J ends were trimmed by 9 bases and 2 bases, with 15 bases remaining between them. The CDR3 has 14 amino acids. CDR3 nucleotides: TGTGCCATACACTCGCGAGGGGACACAGATACGCAGTATTTT. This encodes CAIHSRGDTDTQYF.

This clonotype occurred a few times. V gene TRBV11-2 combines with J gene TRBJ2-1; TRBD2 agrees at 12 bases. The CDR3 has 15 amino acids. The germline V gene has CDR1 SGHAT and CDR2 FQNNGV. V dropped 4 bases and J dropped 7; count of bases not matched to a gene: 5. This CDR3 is CASSWGTSGWNEQFF. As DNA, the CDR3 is TGTGCCAGCAGCTGGGGGACTAGCGGGTGGAATGAGCAGTTCTTC.

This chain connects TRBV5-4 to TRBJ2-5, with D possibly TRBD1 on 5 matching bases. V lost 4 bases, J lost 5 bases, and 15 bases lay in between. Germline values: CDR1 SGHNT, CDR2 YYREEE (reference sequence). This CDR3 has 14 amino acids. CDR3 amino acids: CASSDPTVGETQYF. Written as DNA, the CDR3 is TGTGCCAGCAGCGACCCGACAGTGGGGGAGACCCAGTACTTC.

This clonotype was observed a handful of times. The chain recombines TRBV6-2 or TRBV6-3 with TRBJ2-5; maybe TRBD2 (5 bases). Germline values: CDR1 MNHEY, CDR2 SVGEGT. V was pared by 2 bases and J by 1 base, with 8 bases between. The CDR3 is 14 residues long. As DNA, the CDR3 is TGTGCCAGCAGTTACCGGAGGTTCCAAGAGACCCAGTACTTC. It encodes CASSYRRFQETQYF.

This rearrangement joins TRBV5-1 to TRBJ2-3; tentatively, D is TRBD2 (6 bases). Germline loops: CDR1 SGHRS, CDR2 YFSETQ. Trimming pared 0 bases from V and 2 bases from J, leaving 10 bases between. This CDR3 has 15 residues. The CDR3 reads CASSLAGVFTDTQYF. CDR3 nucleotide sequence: TGCGCCAGCAGCTTGGCGGGAGTCTTCACAGATACGCAGTATTTT.

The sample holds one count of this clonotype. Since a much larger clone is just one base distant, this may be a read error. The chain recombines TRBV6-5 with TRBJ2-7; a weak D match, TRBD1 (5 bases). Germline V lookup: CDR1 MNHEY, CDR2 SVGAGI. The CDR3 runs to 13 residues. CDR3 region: CASRYSIGAGQYF. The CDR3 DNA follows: TGTGCCAGCAGGTACTCGATAGGGGCAGGGCAGTACTTC.

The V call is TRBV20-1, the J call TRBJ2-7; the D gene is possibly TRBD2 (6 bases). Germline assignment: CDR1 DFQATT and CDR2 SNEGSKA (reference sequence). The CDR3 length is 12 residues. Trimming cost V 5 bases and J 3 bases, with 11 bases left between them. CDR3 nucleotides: TGCAGTGCTGGGAGGCGGGGCTACGAGCAGTACTTC. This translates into CSAGRRGYEQYF.

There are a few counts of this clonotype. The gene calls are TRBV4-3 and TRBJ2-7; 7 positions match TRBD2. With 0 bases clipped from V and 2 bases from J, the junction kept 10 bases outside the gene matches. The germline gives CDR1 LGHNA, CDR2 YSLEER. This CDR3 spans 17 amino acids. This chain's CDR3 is CASSQDRLGGRPYEQYF. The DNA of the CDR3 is TGCGCCAGCAGCCAAGACCGCCTCGGGGGGAGGCCCTACGAGCAGTACTTC.

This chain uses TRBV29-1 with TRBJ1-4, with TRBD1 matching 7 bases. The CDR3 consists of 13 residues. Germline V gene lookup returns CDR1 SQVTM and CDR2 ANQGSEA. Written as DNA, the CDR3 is TGCAGTGGGGGGGACAGTGTTAATGAAAAACTGTTTTTT. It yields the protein CSGGDSVNEKLFF.

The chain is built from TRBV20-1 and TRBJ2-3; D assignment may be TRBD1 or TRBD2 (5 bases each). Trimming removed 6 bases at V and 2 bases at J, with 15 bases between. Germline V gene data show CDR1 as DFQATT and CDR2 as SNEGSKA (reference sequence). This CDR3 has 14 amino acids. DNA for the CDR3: TGCAGTGCACCCCCCCTGGGGGACACAGATACGCAGTATTTT. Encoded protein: CSAPPLGDTDTQYF.

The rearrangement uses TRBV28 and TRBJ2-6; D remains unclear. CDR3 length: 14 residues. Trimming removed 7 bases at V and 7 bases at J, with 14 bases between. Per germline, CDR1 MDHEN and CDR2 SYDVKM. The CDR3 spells CASTPPGIANVLTF. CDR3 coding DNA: TGTGCCAGCACCCCGCCTGGGATAGCCAACGTCCTGACTTTC. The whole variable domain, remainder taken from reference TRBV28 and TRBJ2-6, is DVKVTQSSRYLVKRTGEKVFLECVQDMDHENMFWYRQDPGLGLRLIYFSYDVKMKEKGDIPEGYSVSREKKERFSLILESASTNQTSMYLCASTPPGIANVLTFGAGSRLTVL.

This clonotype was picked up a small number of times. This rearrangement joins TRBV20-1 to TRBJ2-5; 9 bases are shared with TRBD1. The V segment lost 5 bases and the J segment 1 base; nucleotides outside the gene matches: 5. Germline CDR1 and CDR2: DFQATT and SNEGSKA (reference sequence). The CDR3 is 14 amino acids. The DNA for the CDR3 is TGCAGTGCTGTAGACAGGGGGTTCCAAGAGACCCAGTACTTC. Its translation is CSAVDRGFQETQYF.

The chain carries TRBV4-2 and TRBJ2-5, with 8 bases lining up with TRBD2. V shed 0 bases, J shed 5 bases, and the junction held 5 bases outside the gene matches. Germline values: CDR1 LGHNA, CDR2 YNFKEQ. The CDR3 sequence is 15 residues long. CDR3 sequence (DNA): TGTGCCAGCAGCCAAGAGACGGGGGGGTGGGAGACCCAGTACTTC. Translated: CASSQETGGWETQYF.

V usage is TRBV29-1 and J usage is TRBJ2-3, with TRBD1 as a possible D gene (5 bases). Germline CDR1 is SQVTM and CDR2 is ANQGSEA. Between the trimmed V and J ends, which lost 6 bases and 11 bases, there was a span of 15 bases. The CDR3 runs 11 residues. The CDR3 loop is CSVPGQGWQYF. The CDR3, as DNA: TGCAGCGTCCCTGGGCAGGGATGGCAGTATTTT.

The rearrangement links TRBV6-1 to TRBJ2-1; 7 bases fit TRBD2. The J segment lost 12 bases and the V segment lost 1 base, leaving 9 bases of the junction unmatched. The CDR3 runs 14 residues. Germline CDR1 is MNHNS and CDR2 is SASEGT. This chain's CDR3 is CASSEVTSPCWQFF. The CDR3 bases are TGTGCCAGCAGTGAAGTGACTAGCCCGTGTTGGCAGTTCTTC.

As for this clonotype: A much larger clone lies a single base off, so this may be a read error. The CDR3 bases are TGTGCCAGCAGGACGAGCTCTGGGGCCAACGTCCTGACTTTC. Translating gives CASRTSSGANVLTF. The chain carries TRBV27 and TRBJ2-6; D unresolved. V lost 6 bases and J lost 0, with 6 bases in between. The CDR3 is 14 residues long. Germline V gene data show CDR1 as MNHEY and CDR2 as SMNVEV (reference sequence).

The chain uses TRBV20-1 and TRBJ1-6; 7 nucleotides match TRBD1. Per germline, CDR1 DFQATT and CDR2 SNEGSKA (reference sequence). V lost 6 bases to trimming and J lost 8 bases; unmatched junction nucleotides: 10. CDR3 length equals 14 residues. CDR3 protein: CSATIGQEDSPLHF. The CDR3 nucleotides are TGCAGTGCGACTATCGGACAGGAAGATTCACCCCTCCACTTT.

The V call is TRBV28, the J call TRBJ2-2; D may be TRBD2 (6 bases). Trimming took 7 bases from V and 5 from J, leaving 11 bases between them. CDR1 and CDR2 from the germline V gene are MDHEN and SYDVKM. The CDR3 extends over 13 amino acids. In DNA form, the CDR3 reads TGTGCCAGCACGGGGGTAGGGACCGGGGAGCTGTTTTTT. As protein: CASTGVGTGELFF.

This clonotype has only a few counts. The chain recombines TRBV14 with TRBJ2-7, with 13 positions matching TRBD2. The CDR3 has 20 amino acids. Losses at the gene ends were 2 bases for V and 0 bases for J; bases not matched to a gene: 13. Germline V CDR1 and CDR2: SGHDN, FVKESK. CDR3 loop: CASSQRYPGTSGTHSYEQYF. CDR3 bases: TGTGCCAGCAGCCAACGCTATCCCGGGACTAGCGGGACTCACTCCTACGAGCAGTACTTC.

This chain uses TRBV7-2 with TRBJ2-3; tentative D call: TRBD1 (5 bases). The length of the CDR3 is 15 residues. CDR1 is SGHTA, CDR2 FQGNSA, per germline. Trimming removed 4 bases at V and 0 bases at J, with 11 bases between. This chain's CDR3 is CASSSPTASTDTQYF. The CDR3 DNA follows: TGTGCCAGCAGCTCCCCGACAGCTAGCACAGATACGCAGTATTTT.

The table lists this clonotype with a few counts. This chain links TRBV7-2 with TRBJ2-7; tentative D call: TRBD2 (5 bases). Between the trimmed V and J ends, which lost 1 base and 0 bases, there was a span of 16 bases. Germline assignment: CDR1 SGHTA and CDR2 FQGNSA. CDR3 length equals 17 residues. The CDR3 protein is CASSLVSQRNFSYEQYF. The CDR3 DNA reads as TGTGCCAGCAGCTTAGTATCCCAGCGGAACTTCTCCTACGAGCAGTACTTC.